This T cell receptor (beta chain) derives from a study of TIL therapy for anti-PD-1-resistant metastatic lung cancer. Study observations and caveats: Many TIL product clones were absent from baseline tumor, suggesting clonal contraction.

The libraries were made with immunoSEQ v3. Measured with immunoSEQ multiplex PCR; TCRdb has only the in-frame clones, and not every one. The sample yields approximately 92,000 clones, roughly 65% seen once. Time point reported: pre-treatment sample, taken before nivolumab and TIL therapy. Most excised metastases sampled were pleural nodules or supraclavicular lymph nodes. Progressing patients received lymphodepletion, expanded TIL infusion and IL-2. This clone is a singleton in its sample. Antigen specificity is unknown. The ends were cut back, 5 bases at V and 7 bases at J, with 21 bases in the middle. This CDR3 region has 16 residues. The germline V gene encodes CDR1 SGHVS and CDR2 FQNEAQ.

The chain has TRBV7-8 and TRBJ1-5; maybe TRBD1 (6 bases). Sequences were derived from tumor tissue, sampled at baseline. The receptor was isolated from a person between 25 and 80 years old with non-small cell lung cancer. The CDR3 DNA follows: TGTGCCAGCAGCCTCACCCTGGGGCAGGGGATACAGCCCCAGCATTTT. Translated: CASSLTLGQGIQPQHF.